This T cell receptor beta chain was recorded in a study of patients and donors after allogeneic stem cell transplantation. TCRdb used MiXCR to reprocess the RT-PCR reads, holding one entry per CDR3 protein. The profile shows approximately 150,000 distinct CDR3 sequences, approximately 24% of them singletons. Trimming shortened V by 3 bases and J by 0 bases, and 3 bases separated the two germline ends. The germline CDR1 and CDR2 sequences are MNHEY and SMNVEV (reference sequence). The CDR3 runs 13 residues. This clonotype occurred many times. Sequencing was carried out using blood, either unsorted or a sorted T cell fraction (not recorded which). The TCR was taken from a human donor who was either an allogeneic HSCT recipient or a stem cell or donor lymphocyte infusion donor (not recorded which). It is not recorded whose cells these are; they may come from a transplant donor. The chain joins TRBV27 to TRBJ1-5; D ambiguous. DNA of the CDR3: TGTGCCAGCAGTTTGGTTAGCAATCAGCCCCAGCATTTT. It is translated as CASSLVSNQPQHF.